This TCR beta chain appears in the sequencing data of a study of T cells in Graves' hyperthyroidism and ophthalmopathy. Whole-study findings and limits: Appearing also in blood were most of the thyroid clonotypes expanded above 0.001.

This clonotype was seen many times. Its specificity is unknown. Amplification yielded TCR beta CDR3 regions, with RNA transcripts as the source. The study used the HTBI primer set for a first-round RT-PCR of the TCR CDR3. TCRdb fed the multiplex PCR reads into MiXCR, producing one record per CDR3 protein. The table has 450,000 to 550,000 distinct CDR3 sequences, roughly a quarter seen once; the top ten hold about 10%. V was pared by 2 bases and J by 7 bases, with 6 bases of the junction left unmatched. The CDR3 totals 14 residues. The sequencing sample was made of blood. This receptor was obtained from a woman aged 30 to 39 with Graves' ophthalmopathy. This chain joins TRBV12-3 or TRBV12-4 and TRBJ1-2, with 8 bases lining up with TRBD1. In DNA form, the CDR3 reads TGTGCCAGCAGTTTATGGACAGGGAAGGGTGGCTACACCTTC. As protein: CASSLWTGKGGYTF.